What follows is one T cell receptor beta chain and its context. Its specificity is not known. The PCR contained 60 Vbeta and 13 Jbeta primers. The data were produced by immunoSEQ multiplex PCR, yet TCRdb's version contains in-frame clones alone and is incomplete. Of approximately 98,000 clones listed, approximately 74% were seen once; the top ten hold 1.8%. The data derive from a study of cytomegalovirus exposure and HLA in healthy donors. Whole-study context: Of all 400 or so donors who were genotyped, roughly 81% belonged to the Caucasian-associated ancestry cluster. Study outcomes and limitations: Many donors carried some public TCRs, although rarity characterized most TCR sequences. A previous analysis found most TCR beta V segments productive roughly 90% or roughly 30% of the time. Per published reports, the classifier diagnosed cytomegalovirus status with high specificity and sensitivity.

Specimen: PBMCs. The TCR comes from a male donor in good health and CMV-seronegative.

The CDR3 bases are TGTGCCAGCAGTAAAAAACGTAGATCCTACGAGCAGTACTTC. The encoded protein is CASSKKRRSYEQYF. The V gene is TRBV28, the J gene TRBJ2-5, with D hard to call. The last part of the DNA fits TRBJ2-7 better; the J call may be wrong. From germline, CDR1 is MDHEN and CDR2 SYDVKM. This CDR3 spans 14 amino acids.